This TCR beta chain came from a study of blood T cell repertoires in COVID-19. The CDR3 is 13 residues long. V lost 7 bases and J 2 bases, leaving 11 bases between the germline ends. The germline gives CDR1 SEHNR, CDR2 FQNEAQ (reference sequence). Assay: immunoSEQ multiplex PCR; the TCRdb copy retains only in-frame clones and omits some. The sample has some 340,000 clones, approximately 91% seen once; the top ten hold approximately 4.1%. The chain joins TRBV7-9 to TRBJ1-2, with D hard to call. The specimen was PBMCs or T cells enriched from blood (not recorded which). The clonotype comes from a woman aged 25-40 years who had been exposed to COVID-19. The DNA for the CDR3 is TGTGCCAGCACGCAGGACTTAAACTATGGCTACACCTTC. It translates to CASTQDLNYGYTF.